Shown below are 10 T cell receptor beta chains from a single sample sequenced in a study of naive and memory T cell subsets. For blood and skin samples, reverse transcription used TCR alpha and beta constant primers. TCRdb passed the 5' RACE reads through MiXCR, listing each CDR3 protein once. The repertoire includes approximately 27,000 distinct CDR3 sequences, around a quarter of them detected once, and around 1.9% sits in the top ten. Adult healthy volunteers gave 2.5 ml peripheral blood for whole-blood RNA. These receptors all stem from a female donor in good health.

This clonotype occurred a few times. The CDR3 DNA is TGTGCCAGCAGTCTGTCTCCGTCTCCCGAGGGCGAGCAGTACTTC. Its protein is CASSLSPSPEGEQYF. The chain couples TRBV5-6 to TRBJ2-7; tentative D call: TRBD2 (5 bases). Per germline, CDR1 SGHDT and CDR2 YYEEEE. The CDR3 totals 15 residues. The V end was cut by 5 bases, the J end by 6 bases, with 21 bases between.

The chain has TRBV29-1 and TRBJ2-5; TRBD1 aligns across 8 bases. This CDR3 has 13 amino acids. The ends lost 7 bases at V and 2 bases at J; junction bases unmatched: 6. The germline V gene has CDR1 SQVTM and CDR2 ANQGSEA. CDR3 nucleotides: TGCAGCGGACTTGGGACAGGACAAGAGACCCAGTACTTC. It is translated as CSGLGTGQETQYF.

This clonotype was seen ten or more times. V gene TRBV6-6 combines with J gene TRBJ2-3, with D hard to call. The CDR3 sequence is 11 residues long. Germline V lookup: CDR1 MNHNY, CDR2 SVGAGI (reference sequence). Trimming removed 6 bases at V and 2 bases at J, with 3 bases between. The CDR3 reads CASRFTDTQYF. The DNA for the CDR3 is TGTGCCAGCAGATTCACAGATACGCAGTATTTT.

V and J are TRBV6-4 and TRBJ2-3; 7 nucleotides align to TRBD1. The V gene end was trimmed by 7 bases and the J gene end by 0 bases; junction bases not matched to a gene: 4. Germline-derived CDR1 and CDR2 are MRHNA and SNTAGT. CDR3 length equals 14 residues. CDR3 in DNA: TGTGCCAGCAAACGGGACAGTAGCACAGATACGCAGTATTTT. Protein: CASKRDSSTDTQYF.

There are a few counts of this clonotype. V and J are TRBV29-1 and TRBJ2-3; 8 bases map to TRBD2. The CDR3 totals 15 residues. CDR1 is SQVTM, CDR2 ANQGSEA, per germline. With V trimmed by 3 bases and J by 5 bases, 10 bases remained unmatched. The CDR3 region has the DNA TGCAGCGTTGAGCTCACGGGACTAGTGGAAGATACGCAGTATTTT. This encodes CSVELTGLVEDTQYF.

This clonotype occurred a few times. The V gene is TRBV6-5, the J gene TRBJ1-2, with D unclear. Trimming stripped 6 bases from V and 0 bases from J, with 8 bases between. CDR3 length: 13 amino acids. Germline V CDR1 and CDR2: MNHEY, SVGAGI. CDR3 bases: TGTGCCAGCAGGCCCCTAACTAACTATGGCTACACCTTC. Its protein is CASRPLTNYGYTF.

This clonotype has a handful of counts. The chain carries TRBV6-5 and TRBJ2-1, with D perhaps matching TRBD1 (6 bases). V was trimmed by 6 bases and J by 3 bases, leaving 12 bases between them. CDR3 length: 14 amino acids. The germline CDR1 and CDR2 sequences are MNHEY and SVGAGI. The CDR3 region is CASSRRDIYNEQFF. CDR3 DNA: TGTGCCAGCAGCCGCCGGGACATCTACAATGAGCAGTTCTTC.

The table lists this clonotype with many counts. V and J are TRBV6-2 or TRBV6-3 and TRBJ2-2, with D unclear. This CDR3 spans 14 amino acids. Between the trimmed V and J ends, which lost 2 bases and 7 bases, there was a span of 11 bases. The germline gives CDR1 MNHEY, CDR2 SVGEGT. The CDR3 reads CASSYPNSGGELFF. Here the CDR3 DNA reads TGTGCCAGCAGTTACCCAAACAGTGGCGGGGAGCTGTTTTTT.

The chain couples TRBV5-5 to TRBJ1-6; tentative D call: TRBD1 (5 bases). Germline assignment: CDR1 SGHKS and CDR2 YYEKEE (reference sequence). V lost 1 base, J lost 9 bases, and 14 bases lay in between. There are 15 residues in the CDR3. The DNA for the CDR3 is TGTGCCAGCAGCTTGCCCCCGGGGACGACTTCACCCCTCCACTTT. Translated: CASSLPPGTTSPLHF. Full variable domain (outside the CDR3, taken from reference TRBV5-5 and TRBJ1-6): DAGVTQSPTHLIKTRGQQVTLRCSPISGHKSVSWYQQVLGQGPQFIFQYYEKEERGRGNFPDRFSARQFPNYSSELNVNALLLGDSALYLCASSLPPGTTSPLHFGNGTRLTVT.

The sample holds a few counts of this clonotype. The chain links TRBV29-1 to TRBJ2-5; TRBD1 might be the D (6 bases). The germline CDR1 and CDR2 sequences are SQVTM and ANQGSEA. The CDR3 is 12 residues long. The V gene lost 6 bases and the J gene lost 3 bases, with 11 bases spanning the gap. The CDR3: CSVRKGEETQYF. CDR3 coding DNA: TGCAGCGTGAGAAAGGGGGAAGAGACCCAGTACTTC.